These 10 T cell receptor beta chains came from one sample sequenced in a study of CD8+CD57+ T cells in acquired aplastic anemia. Genomic DNA served as template for TCR beta VDJ and CDR3 profiling. TCRdb re-derived calls from the reads in MiXCR, one entry per CDR3 protein. The table records approximately 270,000 distinct CDR3 sequences, 55% to 65% of them present only once. The sample was sorted CD4+, CD8+, or CD8+CD57+ T cells (not recorded which) from PBMCs. These receptors all come from a human donor with severe aplastic anemia or a healthy control (not recorded which).

The gene calls are TRBV19 and TRBJ1-2; D uncertain. The CDR3 runs 13 residues. The V gene lost 9 bases and the J gene lost 2 bases, with 13 bases spanning the gap. Germline values: CDR1 LNHDA, CDR2 SQIVND (reference sequence). CDR3 region: CASSPTLNYGYTF. The CDR3 DNA follows: TGTGCCAGCAGTCCCACCCTCAACTATGGCTACACCTTC.

The sample holds many counts of this clonotype. The chain carries TRBV30 and TRBJ2-5; TRBD2 is a possible D gene (7 bases). Germline V gene data show CDR1 as GTSNPN and CDR2 as SVGIG (reference sequence). Trimming took off 0 bases at V and 12 bases at J, with 17 bases between the two ends. The CDR3 contains 13 residues. CDR3 nucleotides: TGTGCCTGGAGTGTAGCTTCCGGGGGGCCTAAGTACTTC. Protein product: CAWSVASGGPKYF.

This clonotype has a count of ten or more. This chain links TRBV4-3 with TRBJ2-1, with D perhaps matching TRBD1 or TRBD2 (5 bases each). Germline-derived CDR1 and CDR2 are LGHNA and YSLEER. Between the trimmed V and J ends, which lost 3 bases and 9 bases, there was a span of 9 bases. The CDR3 is 12 amino acids. CDR3 nucleotide sequence: TGCGCCAGCAGCCAGGGGGTGGGTGAGCAGTTCTTC. Protein: CASSQGVGEQFF.

The chain employs TRBV7-2 and TRBJ2-2, with 12 bases fitting TRBD2. The CDR3 loop spans 16 amino acids. Trimming at V came to 7 bases and at J to 6 bases, leaving 9 bases not matched to a gene. CDR1 and CDR2 (germline): SGHTA, FQGNSA. This CDR3 reads CASTEPLAGGPGELFF. The CDR3 DNA reads TGTGCCAGCACCGAACCGCTAGCGGGGGGGCCCGGGGAGCTGTTTTTT.

This sequence joins TRBV7-8 and TRBJ1-4, with D perhaps matching TRBD1 (5 bases). V was cut by 2 bases and J by 8 bases, with 9 bases left in between. The germline V gene encodes CDR1 SGHVS and CDR2 FQNEAQ. The CDR3 covers 13 residues. CDR3 sequence (DNA): TGTGCCAGCAGCTTAAATCGGGGGGAAAAACTGTTTTTT. The encoded protein is CASSLNRGEKLFF.

Ten or more counts support this clonotype. This chain joins TRBV5-6 and TRBJ1-6; tentatively, D is TRBD1 (5 bases). Per germline, CDR1 SGHDT and CDR2 YYEEEE. Trimming took 0 bases from V and 5 from J, leaving 27 bases between them. The CDR3 is 21 residues long. DNA for the CDR3: TGTGCCAGCAGCTTGGAGATGGGGCCAGCTTTTTCTTTGTCCCATAATTCACCCCTCCACTTT. Protein sequence: CASSLEMGPAFSLSHNSPLHF.

The chain combines TRBV7-9 with TRBJ2-5; D remains unclear. Trimming took 0 bases from V and 5 from J, leaving 13 bases between them. CDR3 length equals 15 residues. CDR1 and CDR2 from the germline V gene are SEHNR and FQNEAQ (reference sequence). The CDR3: CASSLAAQDRETQYF. CDR3 sequence (DNA): TGTGCCAGCAGCTTAGCGGCTCAGGACCGGGAGACCCAGTACTTC.

The chain joins TRBV29-1 to TRBJ1-1, with 9 nucleotides matching TRBD1. CDR1 and CDR2 (germline): SQVTM, ANQGSEA. Unmatched junction bases numbered 4, after V lost 5 bases and J lost 0 bases. The CDR3 totals 14 residues. CDR3 DNA: TGCAGCGTTCCGGGACAGGGCATGAACACTGAAGCTTTCTTT. It translates to CSVPGQGMNTEAFF.

The chain employs TRBV2 and TRBJ2-1, with 7 bases identical to TRBD2. The V segment lost 6 bases and the J segment 6 bases; nucleotides outside the gene matches: 8. The CDR3 extends over 14 amino acids. Germline CDR1 is SNHLY and CDR2 is FYNNEI. In nucleotides, the CDR3 is TGTGCCAGCAGCGTAGCGGGTGCTCTCAATGAGCAGTTCTTC. Amino acids: CASSVAGALNEQFF.

This clonotype was seen at least ten times. V usage is TRBV6-5 and J usage is TRBJ1-2; D not certain. From germline, CDR1 is MNHEY and CDR2 SVGAGI. Trimming stripped 6 bases from V and 8 bases from J, with 10 bases between. The CDR3 is 11 residues long. The CDR3 DNA follows: TGTGCCAGCAGGCAACGGAGGGGCTACACCTTC. Amino acids: CASRQRRGYTF.